The present entry profiles one T cell receptor beta chain with its context. Its cognate antigen is unknown. This entry belongs to a study of cytomegalovirus exposure and HLA in healthy donors. Broader study findings: It is likely that the observed cluster of highly shared sequence variants was a sequencing artifact. Most CMV-associated TCR beta chains were later found to appear HLA-restricted.

With 60 Vbeta and 13 Jbeta primers, the PCR was carried out. Produced via immunoSEQ multiplex PCR; TCRdb's table is partial and in-frame only. Of 150,000 or so clones detected, roughly 80% appear once; the ten largest clones hold 0.77%. The CDR3 totals 14 residues. V shed 3 bases and J shed 5 bases, with 13 bases lying between them. Per germline, CDR1 LNHDA and CDR2 SQIVND (reference sequence). The sequence derives from a woman aged 18-30 years in good health and CMV-seronegative. Sequencing was carried out using PBMCs. The rearrangement uses TRBV19 and TRBJ1-1, with D possibly being TRBD1 (6 bases). CDR3 in amino acids: CASSMSSRGTEAFF. The CDR3 DNA reads TGTGCCAGTAGTATGTCGTCCAGGGGTACTGAAGCTTTCTTT.